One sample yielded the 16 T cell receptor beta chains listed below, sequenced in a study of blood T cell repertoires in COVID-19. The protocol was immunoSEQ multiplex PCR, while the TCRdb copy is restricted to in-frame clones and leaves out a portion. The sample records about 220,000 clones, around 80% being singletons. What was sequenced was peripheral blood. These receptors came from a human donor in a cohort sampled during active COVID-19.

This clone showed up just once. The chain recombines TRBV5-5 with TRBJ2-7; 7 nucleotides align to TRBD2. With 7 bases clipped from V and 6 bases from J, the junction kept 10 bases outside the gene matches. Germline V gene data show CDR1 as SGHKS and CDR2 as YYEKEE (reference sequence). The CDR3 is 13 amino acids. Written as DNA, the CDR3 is TGTGCCAGCGGATGGGGCGGGAGTGCCGAGCAGTACTTC. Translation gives CASGWGGSAEQYF. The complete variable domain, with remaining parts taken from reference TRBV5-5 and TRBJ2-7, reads DAGVTQSPTHLIKTRGQQVTLRCSPISGHKSVSWYQQVLGQGPQFIFQYYEKEERGRGNFPDRFSARQFPNYSSELNVNALLLGDSALYLCASGWGGSAEQYFGPGTRLTVT.

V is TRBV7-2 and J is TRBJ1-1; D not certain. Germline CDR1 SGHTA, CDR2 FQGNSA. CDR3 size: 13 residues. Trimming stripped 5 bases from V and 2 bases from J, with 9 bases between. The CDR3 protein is CASSAAENTEAFF. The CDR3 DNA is TGTGCCAGCAGCGCGGCAGAAAACACTGAAGCTTTCTTT.

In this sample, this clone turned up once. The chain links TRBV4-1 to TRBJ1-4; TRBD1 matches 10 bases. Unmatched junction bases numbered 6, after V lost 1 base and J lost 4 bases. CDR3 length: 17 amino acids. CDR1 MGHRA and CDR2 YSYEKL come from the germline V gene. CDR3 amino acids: CASSQGGQGSRNEKLFF. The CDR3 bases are TGCGCCAGCAGCCAAGGGGGACAGGGGAGTCGTAATGAAAAACTGTTTTTT.

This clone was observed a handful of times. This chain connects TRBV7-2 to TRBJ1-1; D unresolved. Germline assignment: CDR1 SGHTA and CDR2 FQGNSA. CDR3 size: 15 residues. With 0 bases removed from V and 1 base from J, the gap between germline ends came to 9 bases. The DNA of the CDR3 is TGTGCCAGCAGCTTAGCGGGCGTATGGAACACTGAAGCTTTCTTT. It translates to CASSLAGVWNTEAFF.

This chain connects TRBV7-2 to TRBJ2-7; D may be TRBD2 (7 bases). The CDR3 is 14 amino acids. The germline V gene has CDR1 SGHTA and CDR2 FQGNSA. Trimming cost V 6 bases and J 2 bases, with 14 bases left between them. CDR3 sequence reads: CASSVGGAPYEQYF. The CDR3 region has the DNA TGTGCCAGCAGTGTAGGGGGGGCCCCCTACGAGCAGTACTTC.

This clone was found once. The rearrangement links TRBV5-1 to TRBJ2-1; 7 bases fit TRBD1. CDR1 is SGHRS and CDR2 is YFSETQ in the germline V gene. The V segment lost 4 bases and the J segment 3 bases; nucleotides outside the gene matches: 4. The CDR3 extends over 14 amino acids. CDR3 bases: TGCGCCAGCAGCCAGGGACAGAGCTACAATGAGCAGTTCTTC. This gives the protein CASSQGQSYNEQFF.

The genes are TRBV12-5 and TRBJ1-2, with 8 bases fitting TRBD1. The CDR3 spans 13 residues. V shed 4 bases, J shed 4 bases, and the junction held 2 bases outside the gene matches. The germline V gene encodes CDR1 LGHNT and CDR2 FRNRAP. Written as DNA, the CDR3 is TGTGCTAGTGGTTCGGACAGGGCCTATGGCTACACCTTC. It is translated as CASGSDRAYGYTF.

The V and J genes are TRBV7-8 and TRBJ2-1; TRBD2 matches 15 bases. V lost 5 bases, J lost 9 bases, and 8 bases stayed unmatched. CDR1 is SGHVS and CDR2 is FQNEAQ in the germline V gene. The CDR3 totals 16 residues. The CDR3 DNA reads TGTGCCAGCAGCACCCTCGGACTAGCGGGAGGGGGTGAGCAGTTCTTC. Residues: CASSTLGLAGGGEQFF. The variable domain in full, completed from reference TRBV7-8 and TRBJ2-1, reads GAGVSQSPRYKVAKRGQDVALRCDPISGHVSLFWYQQALGQGPEFLTYFQNEAQLDKSGLPSDRFFAERPEGSVSTLKIQRTQQEDSAVYLCASSTLGLAGGGEQFFGPGTRLTVL.

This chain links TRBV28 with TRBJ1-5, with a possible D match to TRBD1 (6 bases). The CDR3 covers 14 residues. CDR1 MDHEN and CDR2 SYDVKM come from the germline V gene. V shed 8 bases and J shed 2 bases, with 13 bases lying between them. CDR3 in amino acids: CASCPGGGNQPQHF. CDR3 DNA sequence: TGTGCCAGCTGTCCGGGGGGCGGCAATCAGCCCCAGCATTTT.

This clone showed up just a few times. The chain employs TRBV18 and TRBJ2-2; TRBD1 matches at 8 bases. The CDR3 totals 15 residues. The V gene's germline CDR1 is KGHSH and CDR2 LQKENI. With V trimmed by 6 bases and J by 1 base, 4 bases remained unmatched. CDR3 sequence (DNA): TGTGCCAGCTCCGCCGGGACAGGGAACACCGGGGAGCTGTTTTTT. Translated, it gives CASSAGTGNTGELFF.

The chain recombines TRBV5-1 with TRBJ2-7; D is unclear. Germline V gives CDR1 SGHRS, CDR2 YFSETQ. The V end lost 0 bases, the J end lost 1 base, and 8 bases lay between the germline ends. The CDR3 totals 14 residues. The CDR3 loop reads CASSLASRSYEQYF. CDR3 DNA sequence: TGCGCCAGCAGCTTGGCCTCCCGGTCCTACGAGCAGTACTTC. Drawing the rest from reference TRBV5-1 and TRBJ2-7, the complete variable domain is KAGVTQTPRYLIKTRGQQVTLSCSPISGHRSVSWYQQTPGQGLQFLFEYFSETQRNKGNFPGRFSGRQFSNSRSEMNVSTLELGDSALYLCASSLASRSYEQYFGPGTRLTVT.

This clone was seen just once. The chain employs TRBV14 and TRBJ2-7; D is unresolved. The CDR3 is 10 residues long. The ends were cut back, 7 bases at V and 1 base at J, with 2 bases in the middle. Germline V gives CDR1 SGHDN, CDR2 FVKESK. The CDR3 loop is CASTSYEQYF. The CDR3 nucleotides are TGTGCCAGCACGTCCTACGAGCAGTACTTC.

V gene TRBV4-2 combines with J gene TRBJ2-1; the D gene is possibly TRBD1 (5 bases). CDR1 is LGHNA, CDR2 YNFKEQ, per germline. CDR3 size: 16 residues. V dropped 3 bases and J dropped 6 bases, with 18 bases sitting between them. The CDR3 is CASSQGWGPTLNEQFF. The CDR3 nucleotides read TGTGCCAGCAGCCAGGGCTGGGGCCCGACCCTCAATGAGCAGTTCTTC.

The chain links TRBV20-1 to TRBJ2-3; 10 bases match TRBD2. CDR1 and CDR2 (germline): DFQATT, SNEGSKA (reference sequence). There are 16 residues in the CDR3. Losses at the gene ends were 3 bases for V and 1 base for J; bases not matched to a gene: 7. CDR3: CSASMASGRGTDTQYF. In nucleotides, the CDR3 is TGCAGTGCTAGTATGGCGAGCGGGAGGGGCACAGATACGCAGTATTTT.

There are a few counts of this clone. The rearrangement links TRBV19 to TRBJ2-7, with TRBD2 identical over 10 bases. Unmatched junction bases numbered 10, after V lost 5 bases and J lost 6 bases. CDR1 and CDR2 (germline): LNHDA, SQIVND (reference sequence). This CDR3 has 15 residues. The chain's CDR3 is CASSHKREGRGEQYF. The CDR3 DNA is TGTGCCAGTAGTCATAAGCGGGAGGGCCGTGGCGAGCAGTACTTC.

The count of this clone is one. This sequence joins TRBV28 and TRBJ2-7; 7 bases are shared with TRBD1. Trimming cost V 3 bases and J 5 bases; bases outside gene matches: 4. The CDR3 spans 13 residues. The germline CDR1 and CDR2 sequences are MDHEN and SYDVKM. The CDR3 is CASSFRGSNEQYF. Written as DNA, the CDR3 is TGTGCCAGCAGTTTCAGGGGGTCGAACGAGCAGTACTTC.